The 3 T cell receptor beta chains below all came from one sample that was sequenced in a study of regulatory T cells in long-lasting Graves disease. iRepertoire HTBI primers and Arm-PCR of CDR3 regions built TCR beta libraries. Via MiXCR, TCRdb re-called the multiplex PCR reads, giving one row per CDR3 protein. The table shows roughly 430,000 distinct CDR3 sequences, with over 20% occurring only once. Time point meaning: persistent/refractory GD, antithyroid drugs over 5 years with positive TRAb. Following extraction of RNA from PBMCs, that RNA was used to make the TCR library. The sample consisted of peripheral blood mononuclear cells (PBMCs), taken when the disease was refractory, from a patient treated with antithyroid drugs. The receptors derive from a female donor with Graves disease.

This clonotype appeared a few times. The rearrangement uses TRBV6-1 and TRBJ2-7; D may be TRBD2 (7 bases). From germline, CDR1 is MNHNS and CDR2 SASEGT. The CDR3 contains 15 residues. V lost 6 bases to trimming and J lost 5 bases, with 20 bases between them. CDR3 nucleotides: TGTGCCAGCAGATATACGGGGGGCAGTGGCGACGAGCAGTACTTC. This encodes CASRYTGGSGDEQYF.

This clonotype was counted at least ten times. The J gene is TRBJ2-2, the V gene TRBV2, with D perhaps TRBD1 (7 bases). V lost 4 bases and J 5 bases, leaving 11 bases between the germline ends. The germline CDR1 and CDR2 sequences are SNHLY and FYNNEI. The CDR3 loop spans 14 amino acids. The CDR3 DNA reads as TGTGCCAGCAGTGGGACAGGAGGGACCGGGGAGCTGTTTTTT. Translation: CASSGTGGTGELFF.

This clonotype has just a few counts. V gene TRBV19 combines with J gene TRBJ2-6; D possibly matches TRBD1 or TRBD2 (6 bases each). Germline CDR1 and CDR2: LNHDA and SQIVND (reference sequence). CDR3 size: 15 residues. V was cut by 9 bases and J by 1 base, with 13 bases left in between. The CDR3 coding sequence is TGTGCCAGCAGAAAAGGGGGGTCTGGGGCCAACGTCCTGACTTTC. Its protein is CASRKGGSGANVLTF.